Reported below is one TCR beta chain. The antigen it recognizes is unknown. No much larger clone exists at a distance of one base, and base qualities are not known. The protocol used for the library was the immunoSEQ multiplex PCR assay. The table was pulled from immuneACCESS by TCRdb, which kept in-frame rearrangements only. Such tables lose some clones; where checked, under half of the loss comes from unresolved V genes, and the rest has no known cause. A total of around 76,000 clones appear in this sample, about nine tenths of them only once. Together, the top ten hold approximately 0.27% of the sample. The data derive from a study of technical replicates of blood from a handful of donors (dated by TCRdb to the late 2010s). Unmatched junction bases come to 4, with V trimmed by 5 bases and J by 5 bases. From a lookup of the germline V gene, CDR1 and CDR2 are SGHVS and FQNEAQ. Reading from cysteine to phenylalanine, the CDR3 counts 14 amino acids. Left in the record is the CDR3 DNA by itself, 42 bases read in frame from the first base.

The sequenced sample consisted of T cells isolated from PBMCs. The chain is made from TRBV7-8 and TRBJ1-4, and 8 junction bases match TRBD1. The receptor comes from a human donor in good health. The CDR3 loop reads CASSPDRVNEKLFF. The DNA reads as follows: TGTGCCAGCAGCCCGGACAGGGTCAATGAAAAACTGTTTTTT.